What follows are 28 T cell receptor beta chains derived from one specimen sequenced in a study of blood T cells in healthy people across ages. With a J-beta primer mix and a sample-barcoded 5' primer, a second PCR ran 7 to 11 cycles. TCRdb used MiXCR to reprocess the 5' RACE reads, holding one entry per CDR3 protein. The table has 750,000 to 1,000,000 distinct CDR3 sequences, about 27% seen once. A further study also used this sample, focusing on T cells of mothers and their children.

The sequencing input was blood. The receptor source for this set is a woman aged 40 to 50 in good health.

This clonotype was counted at least ten times. The CDR3 region has the DNA TGCAGCGTGGCGGGACAGGCCTACTATGGCTACACCTTC. Protein: CSVAGQAYYGYTF. J is TRBJ1-2 and V is TRBV29-1; 8 nucleotides line up with TRBD1. The germline CDR1 and CDR2 sequences are SQVTM and ANQGSEA. The CDR3 runs to 13 residues. Germline trimming cut 6 bases from V and 3 bases from J; bases unmatched to any gene: 6.

A few counts support this clonotype. The chain recombines TRBV20-1 with TRBJ1-1, with D perhaps TRBD1 (5 bases). This CDR3 has 13 amino acids. V shed 6 bases and J shed 1 base, with 12 bases lying between them. Germline loops: CDR1 DFQATT, CDR2 SNEGSKA (reference sequence). The CDR3 loop is CSAEGGANTEAFF. CDR3 nucleotides: TGCAGTGCCGAGGGTGGGGCGAACACTGAAGCTTTCTTT.

This clonotype appeared a single time. The gene calls are TRBV9 and TRBJ1-2; tentative D call: TRBD1 (6 bases). CDR1 and CDR2 from the germline V gene are SGDLS and YYNGEE. Trimming removed 4 bases from V and 3 bases from J, with 13 bases in between. The CDR3 spans 14 residues. The CDR3 bases are TGTGCCAGCAGCCCTGTGACAGGATACTATGGCTACACCTTC. Residues: CASSPVTGYYGYTF.

This chain uses TRBV5-4 with TRBJ2-1, with D maybe TRBD2 (6 bases). The CDR3 runs 13 residues. CDR1 and CDR2 from the germline V gene are SGHNT and YYREEE (reference sequence). Deletions cut 2 bases from V and 7 bases from J, with 10 bases between. CDR3 sequence reads: CASSLAGRNEQFF. The CDR3, as DNA: TGTGCCAGCAGCTTAGCGGGTAGGAATGAGCAGTTCTTC.

This clonotype turned up a few times. The J gene is TRBJ1-5, the V gene TRBV4-3; D perhaps matches TRBD1 (5 bases). The CDR3 covers 16 residues. Germline-derived CDR1 and CDR2 are LGHNA and YSLEER. V lost 0 bases and J 9 bases, leaving 18 bases between the germline ends. This CDR3 is CASSQDMVRDGGPQHF. In DNA, the CDR3 is TGCGCCAGCAGCCAAGATATGGTCAGGGATGGTGGGCCCCAGCATTTT.

The genes are TRBV2 and TRBJ1-4; no reliable D call. The CDR3 length is 14 residues. Germline assignment: CDR1 SNHLY and CDR2 FYNNEI. V lost 7 bases to trimming and J lost 4 bases, with 13 bases between them. The CDR3 sequence: CASKGRENNEKLFF. The CDR3, as DNA: TGTGCCAGCAAAGGAAGGGAGAATAATGAAAAACTGTTTTTT.

The sample holds a few counts of this clonotype. This sequence joins TRBV28 and TRBJ2-7; maybe TRBD2 (5 bases). The DNA end lines up better with TRBJ2-5; the J call may be wrong. Germline V gene data show CDR1 as MDHEN and CDR2 as SYDVKM. The CDR3 contains 13 residues. The CDR3 sequence: CALKAQNEGTQYF. In nucleotides, the CDR3 is TGTGCCCTTAAGGCACAGAACGAGGGGACCCAGTACTTC.

This clonotype has more than one count but fewer than ten. This chain joins TRBV11-2 and TRBJ2-3, with 8 bases matching TRBD1. V trimming: 1 base; J trimming: 0 bases; junction bases outside the gene matches: 3. There are 16 residues in the CDR3. Germline V gene sequence: CDR1 SGHAT, CDR2 FQNNGV. In DNA, the CDR3 is TGTGCCAGCAGCTTAGCGCGGACAGGGAGCACAGATACGCAGTATTTT. Translating it yields CASSLARTGSTDTQYF.

This clonotype was counted ten times or more. The rearrangement links TRBV20-1 to TRBJ1-2, with D perhaps matching TRBD1 (6 bases). Germline CDR1 is DFQATT and CDR2 is SNEGSKA (reference sequence). Trimming removed 3 bases at V and 6 bases at J, with 17 bases between. The CDR3 totals 14 residues. The CDR3 loop is CSASRTGFGDGYTF. The DNA for the CDR3 is TGCAGTGCTAGTCGCACAGGGTTTGGCGATGGCTACACCTTC.

The chain carries TRBV12-3 or TRBV12-4 and TRBJ2-1; 9 bases are a match to TRBD1. The end of the DNA fits TRBJ2-7 better, so the J call may be wrong. The CDR3 runs 15 residues. In DNA form, the CDR3 reads TGTGCCAGCAGGGGGGGACAGGGCGCCTACAATGAGCAGTACTTC. Residues: CASRGGQGAYNEQYF.

Notes on this clonotype: A read error is possible here, since a much larger clone lies one base away. J is TRBJ2-5 and V is TRBV6-2 or TRBV6-3; the match to TRBD2 covers 8 bases. CDR1 is MNHEY, CDR2 SVGEGT, per germline. The CDR3 covers 16 residues. V dropped 4 bases and J dropped 11; count of bases not matched to a gene: 18. The CDR3 DNA reads TGTGCCAGCAGTTTCACGACTAGCGAGCCCTACAATGAGCAGTACTTC. The encoded protein is CASSFTTSEPYNEQYF.

This clonotype appeared many times. The V and J genes are TRBV5-1 and TRBJ2-7; D not certain. The CDR3 has 17 residues. The V and J ends lost 3 bases and 0 bases respectively, with 19 bases between them. Germline-derived CDR1 and CDR2 are SGHRS and YFSETQ. CDR3 sequence reads: CASSSRPAPLSSYEQYF. CDR3 coding DNA: TGCGCCAGCAGCTCCAGACCGGCACCCCTTAGCTCCTACGAGCAGTACTTC.

This chain joins TRBV6-6 and TRBJ1-5, with D uncertain. Trimming pared 4 bases from V and 6 bases from J, leaving 7 bases between. The CDR3 loop spans 12 amino acids. The germline gives CDR1 MNHNY, CDR2 SVGAGI (reference sequence). CDR3 bases: TGTGCCAGCAGTTCTGTGGTTCAGCCCCAGCATTTT. It translates to CASSSVVQPQHF.

CDR3 DNA sequence: TGCAGTGCTAGTGGTGCAGGGGGCGGGGGAAGGATAGGCACTGAAGCTTTCTTT. It codes for CSASGAGGGGRIGTEAFF. The chain recombines TRBV20-1 with TRBJ1-1, with 8 bases identical to TRBD1. CDR1 DFQATT and CDR2 SNEGSKA come from the germline V gene (reference sequence). The junction had 19 bases not matched to a gene; V was cut back by 3 bases and J by 4 bases. The CDR3 loop spans 18 amino acids.

The sample holds a few counts of this clonotype. V usage is TRBV2 and J usage is TRBJ2-7; a weak D match, TRBD2 (7 bases). V gave up 8 bases and J gave up 2 bases, with 16 bases separating them. The CDR3 consists of 14 residues. Germline V gene sequence: CDR1 SNHLY, CDR2 FYNNEI. CDR3 in amino acids: CASHRVSGTYEQYF. The CDR3 bases are TGTGCCAGCCACAGGGTCAGCGGGACCTACGAGCAGTACTTC.

In this sample, this clonotype turned up a few times. A much larger clone sits a single nucleotide away, making a read error possible. V usage is TRBV24-1 and J usage is TRBJ2-7; TRBD1 aligns across 10 bases. The germline CDR1 and CDR2 sequences are KGHDR and SFDVKD. The CDR3 length is 15 residues. The junction had 9 bases not matched to a gene; V was cut back by 4 bases and J by 7 bases. The CDR3 DNA sequence: TGTGCCACCAGTGAGCCTGGGGGGACAGGGGATGAGCAGTACTTC. Residues: CATSEPGGTGDEQYF.

A few counts support this clonotype. V usage is TRBV3-1 and J usage is TRBJ2-7; 9 bases match TRBD1. The germline CDR1 and CDR2 sequences are LGHDT and YNNKEL (reference sequence). The trim removed 5 bases at V and 7 bases at J, leaving 12 bases unmatched. The CDR3 has 15 residues. CDR3 nucleotides: TGTGCCAGCAGCAAGGACAGGGGTCGATGGGGGGAGCAGTACTTC. The encoded protein is CASSKDRGRWGEQYF.

Points on this clonotype: One base away lies a much larger clone, so this may be a sequencing read error. This chain connects TRBV2 to TRBJ2-6; D gene uncertain. From germline, CDR1 is SNHLY and CDR2 FYNNEI. This CDR3 has 15 residues. V was shortened by 5 bases and J by 2 bases, with 10 bases between the two germline ends. In DNA, the CDR3 is TGTGCCAGCAGTCCCCTCCTCCCTGGGGCCAACGTCCTGACTTTC. Translation gives CASSPLLPGANVLTF.

As to this clonotype: Given a much more abundant clone one base away, this may be a read error. The chain carries TRBV7-3 and TRBJ1-2, with 9 nucleotides matching TRBD1. J lost 7 bases, V lost 6 bases, and 6 bases had no gene match. Germline V CDR1 and CDR2: SGHTA, FQGTGA. The CDR3 totals 13 residues. The CDR3 DNA reads TGTGCCAGCAGTCGGGACAGGGCATGTGGCTACACCTTC. As protein: CASSRDRACGYTF.

The gene calls are TRBV7-2 and TRBJ2-7, with D maybe TRBD2 (7 bases). The germline gives CDR1 SGHTA, CDR2 FQGNSA. Trimming removed 5 bases from V and 7 bases from J, with 21 bases in between. The CDR3 totals 15 residues. Here the CDR3 reads CASSGGGGVNNEQYF. The CDR3 DNA reads as TGTGCCAGCAGCGGGGGCGGGGGAGTTAACAATGAGCAGTACTTC.

This clonotype was detected a few times. The rearrangement links TRBV5-1 to TRBJ2-1, with no clear D. Germline V gene sequence: CDR1 SGHRS, CDR2 YFSETQ. V was cut by 2 bases and J by 0 bases, with 6 bases left in between. This CDR3 region has 14 residues. DNA for the CDR3: TGCGCCAGCAGCTTCTTGAGCTCCTACAATGAGCAGTTCTTC. Protein product: CASSFLSSYNEQFF. Based on the CDR3 plus reference TRBV5-1 and TRBJ2-1, the full variable domain is KAGVTQTPRYLIKTRGQQVTLSCSPISGHRSVSWYQQTPGQGLQFLFEYFSETQRNKGNFPGRFSGRQFSNSRSEMNVSTLELGDSALYLCASSFLSSYNEQFFGPGTRLTVL.

In this sample, this clonotype turned up many times. The genes are TRBV28 and TRBJ2-5; possibly TRBD1 for D (6 bases). This CDR3 has 15 amino acids. Germline assignment: CDR1 MDHEN and CDR2 SYDVKM. V was trimmed by 5 bases and J by 0 bases, leaving 13 bases between them. CDR3 in DNA: TGTGCCAGCAGTCCGGGGACAACCGACCAAGAGACCCAGTACTTC. Its protein product is CASSPGTTDQETQYF.

With respect to this clonotype: The junction and the germline gene differ at one end; a read error may be behind it. V and J are TRBV28 and TRBJ2-2; 7 positions agree with TRBD2. CDR1 and CDR2 (germline): MDHEN, SYDVKM. The CDR3 contains 15 residues. DNA of the CDR3: TGTGAAGTCTGGGAGGGTCGTACGAACACCGGGGAGCCGTTTTTT. Residues: CEVWEGRTNTGEPFF.

J is TRBJ2-6 and V is TRBV5-1; the match to TRBD1 covers 7 bases. CDR1 and CDR2 from the germline V gene are SGHRS and YFSETQ. The V and J ends lost 4 bases and 0 bases, in that order; junction bases with no gene match: 10. The CDR3 consists of 18 residues. Here the CDR3 reads CASSPRTGRGSGANVLTF. In DNA form, the CDR3 reads TGCGCCAGCAGCCCGAGGACAGGTCGAGGCTCTGGGGCCAACGTCCTGACTTTC.

The chain links TRBV28 to TRBJ1-6; TRBD1 aligns across 9 bases. From germline, CDR1 is MDHEN and CDR2 SYDVKM. The ends lost 2 bases at V and 10 bases at J; junction bases unmatched: 9. The CDR3 loop spans 16 amino acids. The DNA of the CDR3 is TGTGCCAGCAGTTTAGGGACAGGGAAGTGGGAATCACCCCTCCACTTT. Its protein is CASSLGTGKWESPLHF.

This clonotype was counted between two and nine times. The J gene is TRBJ2-1, the V gene TRBV20-1; D not resolved. The CDR3 runs 13 residues. CDR1 and CDR2 from the germline V gene are DFQATT and SNEGSKA (reference sequence). Trimming left V 1 base short and J 4 bases short, with 8 bases between. DNA of the CDR3: TGCAGTGCTAGAGTACCGAGGTACAATGAGCAGTTCTTC. Protein sequence: CSARVPRYNEQFF.

This clonotype was seen many times. The V call is TRBV20-1, the J call TRBJ1-2; D may be TRBD1 (6 bases). Germline V CDR1 and CDR2: DFQATT, SNEGSKA (reference sequence). The CDR3 is made up of 14 amino acids. Deletions cut 3 bases from V and 4 bases from J, with 15 bases between. The DNA of the CDR3 is TGCAGTGCTAGTGATTCCAGGGGAAGCTATGGCTACACCTTC. Protein sequence: CSASDSRGSYGYTF.

This chain connects TRBV28 to TRBJ2-5; TRBD1 or TRBD2 may be the D gene (5 bases each). V shed 2 bases and J shed 5 bases, with 18 bases lying between them. The length of the CDR3 is 16 residues. Germline loops: CDR1 MDHEN, CDR2 SYDVKM. The CDR3: CASSLPGMGPGETQYF. The CDR3 DNA follows: TGTGCCAGCAGTTTACCAGGGATGGGCCCGGGGGAGACCCAGTACTTC.